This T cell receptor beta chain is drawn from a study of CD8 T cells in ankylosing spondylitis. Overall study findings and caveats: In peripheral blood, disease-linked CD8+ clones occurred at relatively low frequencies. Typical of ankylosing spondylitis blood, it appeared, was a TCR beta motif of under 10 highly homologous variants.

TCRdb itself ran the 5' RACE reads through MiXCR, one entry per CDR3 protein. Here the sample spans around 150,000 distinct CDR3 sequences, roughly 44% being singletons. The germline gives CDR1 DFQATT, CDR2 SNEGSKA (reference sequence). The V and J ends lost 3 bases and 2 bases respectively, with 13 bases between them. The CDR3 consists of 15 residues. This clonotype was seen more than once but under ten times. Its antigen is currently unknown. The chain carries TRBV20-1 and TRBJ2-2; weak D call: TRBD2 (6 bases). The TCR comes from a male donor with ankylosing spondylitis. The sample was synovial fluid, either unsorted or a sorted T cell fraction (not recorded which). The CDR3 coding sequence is TGCAGTGCTAGGGACCTGGGGGGAAACACCGGGGAGCTGTTTTTT. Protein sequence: CSARDLGGNTGELFF.